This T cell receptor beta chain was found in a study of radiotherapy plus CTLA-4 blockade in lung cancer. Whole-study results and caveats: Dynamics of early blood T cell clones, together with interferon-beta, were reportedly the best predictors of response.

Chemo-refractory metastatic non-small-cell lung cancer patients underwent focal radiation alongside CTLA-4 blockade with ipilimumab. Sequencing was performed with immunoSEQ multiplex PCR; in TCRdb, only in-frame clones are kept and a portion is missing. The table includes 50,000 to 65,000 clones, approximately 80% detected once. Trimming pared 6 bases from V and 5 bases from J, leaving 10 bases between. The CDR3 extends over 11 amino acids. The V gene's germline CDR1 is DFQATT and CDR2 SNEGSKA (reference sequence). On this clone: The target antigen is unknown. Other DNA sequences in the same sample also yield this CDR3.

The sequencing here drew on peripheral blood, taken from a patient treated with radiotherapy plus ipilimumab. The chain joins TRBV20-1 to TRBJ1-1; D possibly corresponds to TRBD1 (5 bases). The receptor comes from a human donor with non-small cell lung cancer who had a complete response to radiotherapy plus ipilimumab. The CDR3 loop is CSAAGGTEAFF. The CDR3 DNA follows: TGCAGTGCCGCGGGGGGGACTGAAGCTTTCTTT.